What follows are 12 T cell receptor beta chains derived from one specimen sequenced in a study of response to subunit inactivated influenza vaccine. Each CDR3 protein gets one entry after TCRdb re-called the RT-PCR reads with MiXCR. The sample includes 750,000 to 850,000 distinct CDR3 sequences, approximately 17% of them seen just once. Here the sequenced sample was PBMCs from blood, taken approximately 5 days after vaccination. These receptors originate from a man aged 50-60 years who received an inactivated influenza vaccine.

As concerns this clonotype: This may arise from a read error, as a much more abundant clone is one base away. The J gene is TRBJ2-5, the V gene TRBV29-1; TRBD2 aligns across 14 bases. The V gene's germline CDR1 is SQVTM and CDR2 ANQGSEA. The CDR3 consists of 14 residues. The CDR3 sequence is CIVGTSGSFETQYF. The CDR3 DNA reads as TGCATCGTCGGGACTAGCGGGAGCTTTGAGACCCAGTACTTC.

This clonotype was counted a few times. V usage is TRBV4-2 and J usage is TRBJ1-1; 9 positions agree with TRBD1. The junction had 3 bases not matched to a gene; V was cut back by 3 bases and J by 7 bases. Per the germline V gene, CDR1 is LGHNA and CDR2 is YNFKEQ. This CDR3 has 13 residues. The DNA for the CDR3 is TGTGCCAGCAGCCAGCGGACAGGGGTTGAAGCTTTCTTT. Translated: CASSQRTGVEAFF.

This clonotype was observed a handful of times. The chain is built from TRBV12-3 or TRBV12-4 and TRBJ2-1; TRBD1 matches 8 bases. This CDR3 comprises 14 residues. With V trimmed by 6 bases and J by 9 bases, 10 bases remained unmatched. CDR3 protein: CASRVEDREGEQFF. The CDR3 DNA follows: TGTGCCAGCAGGGTAGAGGACAGGGAAGGTGAGCAGTTCTTC.

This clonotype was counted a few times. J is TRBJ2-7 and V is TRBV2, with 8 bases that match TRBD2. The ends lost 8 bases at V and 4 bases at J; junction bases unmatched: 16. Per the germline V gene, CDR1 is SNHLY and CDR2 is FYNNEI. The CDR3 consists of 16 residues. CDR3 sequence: CASGAGELYPTYEQYF. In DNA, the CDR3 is TGTGCCAGCGGAGCGGGAGAACTTTATCCTACATACGAGCAGTACTTC.

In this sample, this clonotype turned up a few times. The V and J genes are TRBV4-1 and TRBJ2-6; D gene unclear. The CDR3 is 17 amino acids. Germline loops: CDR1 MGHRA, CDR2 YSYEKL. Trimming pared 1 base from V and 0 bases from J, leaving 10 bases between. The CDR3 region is CASSQGPGFSGANVLTF. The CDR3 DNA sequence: TGCGCCAGCAGCCAAGGTCCAGGCTTCTCTGGGGCCAACGTCCTGACTTTC.

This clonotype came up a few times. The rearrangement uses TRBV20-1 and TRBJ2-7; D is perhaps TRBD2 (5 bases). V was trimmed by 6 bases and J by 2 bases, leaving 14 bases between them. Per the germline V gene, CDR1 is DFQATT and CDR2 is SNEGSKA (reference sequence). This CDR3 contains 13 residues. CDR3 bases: TGCAGTGCAGGTGGGAGCGAACCCTACGAGCAGTACTTC. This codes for CSAGGSEPYEQYF.

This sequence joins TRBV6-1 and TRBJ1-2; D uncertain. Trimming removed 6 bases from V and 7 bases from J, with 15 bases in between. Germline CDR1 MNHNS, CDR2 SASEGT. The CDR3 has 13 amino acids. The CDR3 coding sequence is TGTGCCAGCAGAGTTCAAGGATACAGTGGCTACACCTTC. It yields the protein CASRVQGYSGYTF.

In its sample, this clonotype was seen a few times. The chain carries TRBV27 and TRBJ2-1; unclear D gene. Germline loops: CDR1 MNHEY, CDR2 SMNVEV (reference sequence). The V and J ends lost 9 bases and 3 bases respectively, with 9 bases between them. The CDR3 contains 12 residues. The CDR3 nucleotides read TGTGCCAGAGTGTCGGGCTACAATGAGCAGTTCTTC. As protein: CARVSGYNEQFF.

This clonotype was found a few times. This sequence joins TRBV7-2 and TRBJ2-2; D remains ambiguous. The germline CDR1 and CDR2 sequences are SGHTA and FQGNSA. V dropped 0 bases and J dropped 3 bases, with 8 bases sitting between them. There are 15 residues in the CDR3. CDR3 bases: TGTGCCAGCAGCTTAGCGTGGGCTCACACCGGGGAGCTGTTTTTT. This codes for CASSLAWAHTGELFF.

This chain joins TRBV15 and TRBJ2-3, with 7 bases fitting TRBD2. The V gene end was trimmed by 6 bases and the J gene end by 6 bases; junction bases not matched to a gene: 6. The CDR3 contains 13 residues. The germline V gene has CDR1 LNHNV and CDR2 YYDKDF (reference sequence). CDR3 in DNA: TGTGCCACCAGGACGGGAGGAGACGATACGCAGTATTTT. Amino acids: CATRTGGDDTQYF. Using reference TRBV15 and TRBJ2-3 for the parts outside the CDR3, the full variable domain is DAMVIQNPRYQVTQFGKPVTLSCSQTLNHNVMYWYQQKSSQAPKLLFHYYDKDFNNEADTPDNFQSRRPNTSFCFLDIRSPGLGDTAMYLCATRTGGDDTQYFGPGTRLTVL.

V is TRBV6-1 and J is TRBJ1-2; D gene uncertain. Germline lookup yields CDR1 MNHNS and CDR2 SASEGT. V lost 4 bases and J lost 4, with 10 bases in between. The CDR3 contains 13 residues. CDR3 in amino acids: CASSGGTFYGYTF. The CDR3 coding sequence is TGTGCCAGCAGTGGTGGTACTTTCTATGGCTACACCTTC.

The CDR3 DNA is TGTGCCAGCAGTTTGGGGGGGTCGGGGGGCACAGATACGCAGTATTTT. Residues: CASSLGGSGGTDTQYF. This rearrangement joins TRBV28 to TRBJ2-3, with 7 positions matching TRBD2. The CDR3 length is 16 residues. The germline V gene encodes CDR1 MDHEN and CDR2 SYDVKM. V trimming: 3 bases; J trimming: 1 base; junction bases outside the gene matches: 7.